This T cell receptor beta chain came from a study of blood T cells in healthy people across ages. Germline CDR1 reads DFQATT; CDR2 reads SNEGSKA (reference sequence). The CDR3 is made up of 14 amino acids. The V segment lost 6 bases and the J segment 6 bases; nucleotides outside the gene matches: 8. The second PCR ran about 6 to 12 cycles with a sample-barcoded 5' primer and J-beta primers. In TCRdb, the 5' RACE reads were re-called with MiXCR into one record per CDR3 protein. Of about 830,000 distinct CDR3 sequences listed, about 59% were seen once; the top ten hold 25% to 35%. The chain has TRBV20-1 and TRBJ2-1; 10 nucleotides agree with TRBD2. Sequencing was done on a sample of blood. The sequence was obtained from a young man in good health. In DNA, the CDR3 is TGCAGTGCCCCCACTAGCGGGGACCGCAATGAGCAGTTCTTC. Residues: CSAPTSGDRNEQFF.